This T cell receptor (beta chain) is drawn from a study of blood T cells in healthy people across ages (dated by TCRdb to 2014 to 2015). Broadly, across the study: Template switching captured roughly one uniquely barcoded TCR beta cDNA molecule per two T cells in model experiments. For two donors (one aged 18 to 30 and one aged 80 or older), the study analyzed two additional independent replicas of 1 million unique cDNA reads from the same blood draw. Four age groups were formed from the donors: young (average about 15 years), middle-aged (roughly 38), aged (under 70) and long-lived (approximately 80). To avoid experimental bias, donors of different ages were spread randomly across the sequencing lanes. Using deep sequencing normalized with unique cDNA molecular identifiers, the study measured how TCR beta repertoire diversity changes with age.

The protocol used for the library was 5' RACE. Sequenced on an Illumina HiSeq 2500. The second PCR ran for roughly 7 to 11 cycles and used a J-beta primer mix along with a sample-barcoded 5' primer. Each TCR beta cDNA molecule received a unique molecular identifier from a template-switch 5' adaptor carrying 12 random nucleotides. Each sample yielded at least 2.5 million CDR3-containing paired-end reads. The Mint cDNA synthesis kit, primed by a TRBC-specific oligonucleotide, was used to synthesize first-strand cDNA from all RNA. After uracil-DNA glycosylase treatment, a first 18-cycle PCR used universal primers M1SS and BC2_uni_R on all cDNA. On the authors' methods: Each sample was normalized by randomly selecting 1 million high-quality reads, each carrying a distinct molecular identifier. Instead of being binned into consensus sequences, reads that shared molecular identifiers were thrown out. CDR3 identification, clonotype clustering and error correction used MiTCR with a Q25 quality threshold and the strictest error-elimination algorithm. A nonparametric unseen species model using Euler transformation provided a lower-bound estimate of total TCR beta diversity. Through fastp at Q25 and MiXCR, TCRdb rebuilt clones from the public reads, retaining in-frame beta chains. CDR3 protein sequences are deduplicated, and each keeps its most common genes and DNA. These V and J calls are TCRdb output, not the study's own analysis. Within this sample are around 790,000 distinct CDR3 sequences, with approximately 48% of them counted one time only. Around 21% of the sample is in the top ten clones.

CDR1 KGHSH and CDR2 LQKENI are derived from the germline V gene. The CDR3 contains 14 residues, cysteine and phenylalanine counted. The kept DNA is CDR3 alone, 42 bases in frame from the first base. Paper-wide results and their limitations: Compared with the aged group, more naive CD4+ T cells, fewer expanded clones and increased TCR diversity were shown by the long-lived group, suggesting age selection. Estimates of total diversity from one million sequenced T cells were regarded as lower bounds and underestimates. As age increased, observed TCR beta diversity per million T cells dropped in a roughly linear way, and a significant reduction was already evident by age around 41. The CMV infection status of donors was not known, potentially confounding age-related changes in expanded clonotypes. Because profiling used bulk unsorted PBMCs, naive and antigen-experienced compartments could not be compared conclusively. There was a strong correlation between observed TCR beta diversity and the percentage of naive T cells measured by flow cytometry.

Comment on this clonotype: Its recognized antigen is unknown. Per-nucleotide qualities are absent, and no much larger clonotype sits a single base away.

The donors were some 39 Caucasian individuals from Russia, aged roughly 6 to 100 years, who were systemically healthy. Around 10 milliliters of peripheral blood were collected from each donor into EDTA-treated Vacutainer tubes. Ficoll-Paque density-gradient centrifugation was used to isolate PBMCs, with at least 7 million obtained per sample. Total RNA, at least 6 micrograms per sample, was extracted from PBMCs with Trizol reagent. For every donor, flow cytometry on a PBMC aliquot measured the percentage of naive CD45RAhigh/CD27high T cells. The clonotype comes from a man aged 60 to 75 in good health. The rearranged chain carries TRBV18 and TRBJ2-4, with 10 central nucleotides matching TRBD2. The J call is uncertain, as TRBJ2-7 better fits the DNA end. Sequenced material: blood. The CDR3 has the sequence CASSPSGTSDEQYF. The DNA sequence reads TGTGCCAGCTCACCATCCGGGACTAGCGACGAGCAGTACTTC.